This TCR beta chain emerged from a study of T cells in narcolepsy. Study information: Patients with NT1 or NT2 and healthy control donors were enrolled.

Libraries were prepared by immunoSEQ multiplex PCR; TCRdb keeps only in-frame clonotypes and omits some of them. The sample lists roughly 25,000 clones; around 63% were seen once. Overall study findings and caveats: Comparing one patient's CSF and blood CD4+ clonotypes highlighted HCRT- and TRIB2-specific autoreactive clonotypes.

This clone was counted between two and nine times. Its antigen is undetermined. Looked up from germline, CDR1 is MNHEY and CDR2 is SMNVEV (reference sequence). Deletions cut 5 bases from V and 9 bases from J, with 17 bases between. The CDR3 totals 13 residues. Sequenced: memory (CD45RA-) CD4+ T cells from blood. The origin of this receptor is a human donor in good health. J is TRBJ2-7 and V is TRBV27; D call uncertain. Here the CDR3 reads CASSPRPGGWQYF. Here the CDR3 DNA reads TGTGCCAGCAGTCCGCGCCCCGGTGGGTGGCAGTACTTC.